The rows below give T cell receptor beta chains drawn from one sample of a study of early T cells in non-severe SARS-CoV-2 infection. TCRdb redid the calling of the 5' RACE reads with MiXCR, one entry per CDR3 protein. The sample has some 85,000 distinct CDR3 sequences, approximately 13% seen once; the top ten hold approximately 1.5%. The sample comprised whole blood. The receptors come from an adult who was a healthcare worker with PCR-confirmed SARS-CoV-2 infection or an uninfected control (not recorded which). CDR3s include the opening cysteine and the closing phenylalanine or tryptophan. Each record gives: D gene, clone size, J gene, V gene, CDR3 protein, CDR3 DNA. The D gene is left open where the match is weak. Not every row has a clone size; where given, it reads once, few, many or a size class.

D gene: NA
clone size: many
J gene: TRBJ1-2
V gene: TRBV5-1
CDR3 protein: CASSLDRLLNLDYGYTF
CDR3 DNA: TGCGCCAGCAGCTTGGATCGACTCCTAAACCTAGACTATGGCTACACCTTC

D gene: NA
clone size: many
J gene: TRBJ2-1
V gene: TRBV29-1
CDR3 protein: CSSRGSYNEQFF
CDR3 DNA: TGCAGCAGTCGGGGATCCTACAATGAGCAGTTCTTC

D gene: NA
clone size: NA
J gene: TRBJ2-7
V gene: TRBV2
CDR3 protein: CASRRGSEQYF
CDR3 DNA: TGTGCCAGCAGAAGAGGGTCCGAGCAGTACTTC

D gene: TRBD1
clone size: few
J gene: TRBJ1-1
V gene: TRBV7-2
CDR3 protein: CASSNRQGSTEAFF
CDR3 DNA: TGTGCCAGCAGCAACAGACAGGGAAGCACTGAAGCTTTCTTT

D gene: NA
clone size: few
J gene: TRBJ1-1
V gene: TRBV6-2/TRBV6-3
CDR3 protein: CASSFRVNTEAFF
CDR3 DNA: TGTGCCAGCAGTTTCCGGGTGAACACTGAAGCTTTCTTT

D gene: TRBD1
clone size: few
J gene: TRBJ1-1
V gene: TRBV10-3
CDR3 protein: CAISESSPGTDKAFF
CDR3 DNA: TGTGCCATCAGTGAGTCGAGCCCCGGGACAGATAAAGCTTTCTTT

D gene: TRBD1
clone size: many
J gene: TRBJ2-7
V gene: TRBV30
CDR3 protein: CAWNRDRGIGEQYF
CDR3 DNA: TGTGCCTGGAACCGGGACAGGGGGATAGGAGAGCAGTACTTC

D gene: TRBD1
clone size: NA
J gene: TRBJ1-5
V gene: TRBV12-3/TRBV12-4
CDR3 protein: CASKGTGGGNQPQHF
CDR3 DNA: TGTGCCAGCAAGGGGACAGGGGGCGGGAATCAGCCCCAGCATTTT

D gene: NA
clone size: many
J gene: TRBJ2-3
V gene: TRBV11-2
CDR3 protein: CASSQLGLRGTDTQYF
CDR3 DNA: TGTGCCAGCAGCCAGCTGGGGCTTCGCGGCACAGATACGCAGTATTTT

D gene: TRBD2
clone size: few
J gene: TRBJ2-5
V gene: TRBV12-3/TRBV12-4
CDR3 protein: CASSLGPTKRGASQETQYF
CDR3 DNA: TGTGCCAGCAGTTTAGGCCCGACTAAGCGGGGGGCCTCCCAAGAGACCCAGTACTTC

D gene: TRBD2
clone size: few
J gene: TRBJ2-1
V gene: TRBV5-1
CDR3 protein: CASRSGTSLYNEQFF
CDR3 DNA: TGCGCCAGCAGGTCCGGGACTAGCCTCTACAATGAGCAGTTCTTC

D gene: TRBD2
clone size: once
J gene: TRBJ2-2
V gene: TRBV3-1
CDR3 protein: CASRPRLAANTGELFF
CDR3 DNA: TGTGCCAGCAGACCCCGACTAGCGGCTAACACCGGGGAGCTGTTTTTT

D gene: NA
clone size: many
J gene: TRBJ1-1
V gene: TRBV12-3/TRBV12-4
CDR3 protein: CATQSRSNRGGNTEAFF
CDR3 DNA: TGTGCCACCCAGTCACGTAGCAATAGGGGGGGGAACACTGAAGCTTTCTTT

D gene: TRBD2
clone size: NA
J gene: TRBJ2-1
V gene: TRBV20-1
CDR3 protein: CSARGLAGGPSEQFF
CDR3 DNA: TGCAGTGCTAGAGGGCTAGCGGGGGGGCCTAGTGAGCAGTTCTTC

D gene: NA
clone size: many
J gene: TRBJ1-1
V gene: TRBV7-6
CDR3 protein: CASSLTESGEAFF
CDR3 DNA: TGTGCCAGCAGCTTAACTGAGTCGGGTGAAGCTTTCTTT

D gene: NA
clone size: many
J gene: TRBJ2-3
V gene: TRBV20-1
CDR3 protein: CSAINRGDADTQYF
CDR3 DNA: TGCAGTGCCATCAATAGGGGGGACGCAGATACGCAGTATTTT

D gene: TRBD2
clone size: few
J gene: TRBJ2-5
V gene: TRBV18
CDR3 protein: CASSPPSSGGETQYF
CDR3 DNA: TGTGCCAGCTCACCACCGTCTAGCGGGGGTGAGACCCAGTACTTC

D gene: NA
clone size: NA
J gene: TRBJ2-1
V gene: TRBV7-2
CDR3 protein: CASSLAKLQGVEQFF
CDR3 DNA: TGTGCCAGCAGCTTAGCGAAATTACAGGGAGTTGAGCAGTTCTTC

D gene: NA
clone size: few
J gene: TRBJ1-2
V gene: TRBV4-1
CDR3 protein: CASSQETGSGYGYTF
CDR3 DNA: TGCGCCAGCAGCCAAGAAACAGGGAGTGGGTATGGCTACACCTTC

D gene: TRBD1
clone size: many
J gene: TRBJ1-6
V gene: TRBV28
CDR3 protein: CASSLASKTGQGFNSPLHF
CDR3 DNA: TGTGCCAGCAGTTTGGCTTCTAAAACGGGACAGGGTTTTAATTCACCCCTCCACTTT

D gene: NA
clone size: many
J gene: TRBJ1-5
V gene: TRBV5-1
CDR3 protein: CASSFDGAQPQHF
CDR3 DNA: TGCGCCAGCAGCTTCGATGGGGCGCAGCCCCAGCATTTT

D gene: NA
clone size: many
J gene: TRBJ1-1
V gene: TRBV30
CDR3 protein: CAWTSGRGQSKAFF
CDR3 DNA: TGTGCCTGGACCTCCGGGAGGGGTCAATCGAAGGCTTTCTTT

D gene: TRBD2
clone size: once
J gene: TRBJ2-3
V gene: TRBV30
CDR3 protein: CAWSVGTRSDTQYF
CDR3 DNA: TGTGCCTGGAGTGTAGGGACTAGGTCAGATACGCAGTATTTT

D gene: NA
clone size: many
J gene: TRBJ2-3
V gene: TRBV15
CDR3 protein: CATSRRGAGDTQYF
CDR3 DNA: TGTGCCACCAGCAGACGGGGGGCGGGCGATACGCAGTATTTT

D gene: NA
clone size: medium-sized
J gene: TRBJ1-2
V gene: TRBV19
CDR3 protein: CASSTAEAYTF
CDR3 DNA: TGTGCCAGTAGTACCGCCGAGGCCTACACCTTC

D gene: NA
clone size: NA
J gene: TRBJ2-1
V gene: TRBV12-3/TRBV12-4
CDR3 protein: CASSWGVVEQFF
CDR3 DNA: TGTGCCAGCAGTTGGGGGGTAGTTGAGCAGTTCTTC

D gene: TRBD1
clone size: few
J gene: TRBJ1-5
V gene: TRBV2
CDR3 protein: CASSPGQGATGNQPQHF
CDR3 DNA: TGTGCCAGCAGCCCGGGACAGGGGGCCACGGGCAATCAGCCCCAGCATTTT

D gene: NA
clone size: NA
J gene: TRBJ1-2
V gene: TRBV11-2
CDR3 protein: CASSLGEAGFYGYTF
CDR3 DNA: TGTGCCAGCAGCTTAGGGGAGGCGGGGTTCTATGGCTACACCTTC

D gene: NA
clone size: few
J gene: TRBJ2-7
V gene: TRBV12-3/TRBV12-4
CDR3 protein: CASSRVTSDEQYF
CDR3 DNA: TGTGCCAGCAGCCGGGTCACTTCTGACGAGCAGTACTTC

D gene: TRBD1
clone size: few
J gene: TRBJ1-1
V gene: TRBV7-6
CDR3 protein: CASSLNTGGLMNTEAFF
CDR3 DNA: TGTGCCAGCAGCTTGAACACAGGGGGGCTAATGAACACTGAAGCTTTCTTT

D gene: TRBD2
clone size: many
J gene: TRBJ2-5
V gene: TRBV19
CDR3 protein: CASSRRTSQETQYF
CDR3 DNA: TGTGCCAGTAGTAGACGGACTAGCCAAGAGACCCAGTACTTC

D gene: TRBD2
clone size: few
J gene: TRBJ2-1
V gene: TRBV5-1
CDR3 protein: CASSPRGGLAGGLSYNEQFF
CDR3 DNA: TGCGCCAGCAGCCCCCGAGGTGGACTAGCGGGGGGCCTATCCTACAATGAGCAGTTCTTC

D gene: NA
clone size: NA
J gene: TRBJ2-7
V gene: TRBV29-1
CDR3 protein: CSVDAGSSSNEQYF
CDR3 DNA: TGCAGCGTTGATGCGGGGTCCTCCTCCAACGAGCAGTACTTC

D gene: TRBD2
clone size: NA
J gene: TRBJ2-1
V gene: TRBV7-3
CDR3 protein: CASSLHSLAGDNEQFF
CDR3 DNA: TGTGCCAGCAGCTTACATAGTCTAGCGGGGGACAATGAGCAGTTCTTC

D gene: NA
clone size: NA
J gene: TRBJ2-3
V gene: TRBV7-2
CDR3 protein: CASRNVRGQPADTQYF
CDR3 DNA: TGTGCCAGCAGAAACGTAAGGGGCCAGCCGGCAGATACGCAGTATTTT

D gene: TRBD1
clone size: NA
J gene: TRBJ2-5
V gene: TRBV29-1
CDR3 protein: CSVEGREGQGRFQGKETQYF
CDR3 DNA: TGCAGCGTTGAAGGGAGAGAGGGACAGGGGCGATTCCAGGGGAAAGAGACCCAGTACTTC

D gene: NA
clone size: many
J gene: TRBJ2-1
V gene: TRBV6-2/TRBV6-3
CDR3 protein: CASSYFSLAQNEQFF
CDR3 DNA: TGTGCCAGCAGTTACTTTAGTCTAGCACAGAATGAGCAGTTCTTC

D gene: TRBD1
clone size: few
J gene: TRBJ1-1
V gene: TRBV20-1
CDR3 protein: CSARGQGHTEAFF
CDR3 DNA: TGCAGTGCTCGCGGACAGGGGCACACTGAAGCTTTCTTT

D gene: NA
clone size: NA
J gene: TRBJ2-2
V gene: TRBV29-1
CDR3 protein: CSVRDPGELFF
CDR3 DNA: TGCAGCGTTCGGGACCCCGGGGAGCTGTTTTTT

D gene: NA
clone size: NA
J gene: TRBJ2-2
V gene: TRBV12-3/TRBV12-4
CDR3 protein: CASSNIQTGELFF
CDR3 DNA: TGTGCCAGCAGTAATATTCAAACCGGGGAGCTGTTTTTT

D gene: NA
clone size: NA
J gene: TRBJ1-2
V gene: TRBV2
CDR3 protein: CASENGYTF
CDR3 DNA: TGTGCCAGTGAAAATGGCTACACCTTC

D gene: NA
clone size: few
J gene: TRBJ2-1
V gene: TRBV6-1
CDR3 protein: CATLHSPLSYNEQFF
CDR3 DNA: TGTGCCACCCTTCACTCGCCCCTCTCCTACAATGAGCAGTTCTTC

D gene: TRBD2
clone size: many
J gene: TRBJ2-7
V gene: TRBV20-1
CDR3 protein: CSGRRGGPEQYF
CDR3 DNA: TGCAGTGGTAGGCGGGGGGGCCCCGAGCAGTACTTC

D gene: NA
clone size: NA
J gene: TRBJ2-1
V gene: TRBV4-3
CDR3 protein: CASSHFRTTPRNEQFF
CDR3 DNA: TGCGCCAGCAGCCATTTCCGGACTACCCCTCGGAATGAGCAGTTCTTC

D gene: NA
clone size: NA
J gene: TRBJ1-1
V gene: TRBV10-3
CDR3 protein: CAIRPQGPMNTEAFF
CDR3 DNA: TGTGCCATCAGGCCACAGGGCCCCATGAACACTGAAGCTTTCTTT

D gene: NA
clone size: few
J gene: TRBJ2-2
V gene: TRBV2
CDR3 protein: CASSLTGREVGELFF
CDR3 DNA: TGTGCCAGCAGCTTGACAGGACGAGAGGTCGGGGAGCTGTTTTTT

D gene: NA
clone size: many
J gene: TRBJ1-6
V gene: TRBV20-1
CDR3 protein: CSAGPRGNSPLHF
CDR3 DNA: TGCAGTGCGGGGCCCCGCGGGAATTCACCCCTCCACTTT

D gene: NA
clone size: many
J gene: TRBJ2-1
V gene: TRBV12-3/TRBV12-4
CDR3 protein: CASTLGGAQFF
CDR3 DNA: TGTGCCAGCACCCTCGGAGGGGCGCAGTTCTTC

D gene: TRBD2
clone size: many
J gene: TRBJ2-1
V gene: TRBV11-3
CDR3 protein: CASSSPQGSGGAREQFF
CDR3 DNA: TGTGCCAGCAGCTCACCGCAAGGTAGCGGGGGGGCACGTGAGCAGTTCTTC

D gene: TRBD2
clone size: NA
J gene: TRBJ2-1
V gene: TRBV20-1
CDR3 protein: CSARILAGWGNEQFF
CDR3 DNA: TGCAGTGCTAGAATCCTAGCGGGGTGGGGCAATGAGCAGTTCTTC

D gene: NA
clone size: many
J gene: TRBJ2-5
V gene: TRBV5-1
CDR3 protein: CASSATGMGQETQYF
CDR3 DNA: TGCGCCAGCAGCGCTACAGGGATGGGTCAAGAGACCCAGTACTTC

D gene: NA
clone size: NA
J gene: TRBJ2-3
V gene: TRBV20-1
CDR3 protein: CSARSGQSYTDTQYF
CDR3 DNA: TGCAGTGCTAGATCCGGACAGAGCTACACAGATACGCAGTATTTT

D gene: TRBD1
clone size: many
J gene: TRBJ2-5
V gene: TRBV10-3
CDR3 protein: CAIGRTGGSETQYF
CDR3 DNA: TGTGCCATCGGTCGGACAGGGGGCAGTGAGACCCAGTACTTC

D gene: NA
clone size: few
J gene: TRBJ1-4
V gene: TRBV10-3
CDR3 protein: CAISVADEKLFF
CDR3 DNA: TGTGCCATCAGTGTGGCGGATGAAAAACTGTTTTTT

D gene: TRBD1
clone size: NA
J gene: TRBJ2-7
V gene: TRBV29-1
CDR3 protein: CSVGTALSEQYF
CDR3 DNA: TGCAGCGTGGGGACAGCCCTTTCCGAGCAGTACTTC

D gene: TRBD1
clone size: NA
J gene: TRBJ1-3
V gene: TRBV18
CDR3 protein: CASSPLGQSSGNTIYF
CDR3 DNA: TGTGCCAGCTCACCATTGGGACAGAGCTCTGGAAACACCATATATTTT

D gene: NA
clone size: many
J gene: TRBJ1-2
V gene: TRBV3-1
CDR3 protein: CASSQPSFGAAPYYGYTF
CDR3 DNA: TGTGCCAGCAGCCAACCAAGCTTCGGTGCTGCTCCCTACTATGGCTACACCTTC

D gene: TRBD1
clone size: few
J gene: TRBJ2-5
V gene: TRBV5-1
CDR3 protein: CASATGTGVETQYF
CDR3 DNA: TGCGCCAGCGCCACCGGGACAGGGGTGGAGACCCAGTACTTC

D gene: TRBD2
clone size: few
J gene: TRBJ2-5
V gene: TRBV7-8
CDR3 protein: CASSPRVAGPQSSQYF
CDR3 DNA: TGTGCCAGCAGCCCCCGGGTAGCGGGGCCCCAGTCGTCCCAGTACTTC

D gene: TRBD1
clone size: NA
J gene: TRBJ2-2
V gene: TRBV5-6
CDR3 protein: CASNRGTEELFF
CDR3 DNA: TGTGCCAGTAACAGGGGAACCGAGGAGCTGTTTTTT